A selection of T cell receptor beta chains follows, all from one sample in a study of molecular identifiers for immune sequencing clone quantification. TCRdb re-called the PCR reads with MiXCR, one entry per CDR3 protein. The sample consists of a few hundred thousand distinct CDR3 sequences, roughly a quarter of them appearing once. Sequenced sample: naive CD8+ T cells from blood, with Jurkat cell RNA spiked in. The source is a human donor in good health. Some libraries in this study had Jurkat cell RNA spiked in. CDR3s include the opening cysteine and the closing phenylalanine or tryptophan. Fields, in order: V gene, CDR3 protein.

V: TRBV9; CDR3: CAGSVGGGTTNEKLFF
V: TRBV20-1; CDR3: CSVWDPIMNTEAFF
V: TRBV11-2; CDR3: CASSLDGGRVYDSHQPQHF
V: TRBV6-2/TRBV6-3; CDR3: CARLLQENTGELFF
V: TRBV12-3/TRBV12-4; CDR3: CASSLKGRGDTQYF
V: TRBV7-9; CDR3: CASSLAYRHRGPGSNQPQHF
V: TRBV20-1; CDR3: CSATDPDRGTSGLYEQYF
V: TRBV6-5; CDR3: CATRLAGGPYNEQFF
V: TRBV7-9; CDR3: CASSPPGTSVKPFF
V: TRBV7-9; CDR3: CATNQGYEQYF
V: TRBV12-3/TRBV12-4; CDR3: CASSHFPSYGADTQYF
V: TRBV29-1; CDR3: CSVVEMGNEQFF
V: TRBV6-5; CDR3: CASSGSGTGYAEAFF
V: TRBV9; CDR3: CASSPQGKTGATEAFF
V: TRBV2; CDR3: CASSERDSRFYSNQPQHF
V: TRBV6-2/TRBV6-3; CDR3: CASSYRDRSTDTQYF
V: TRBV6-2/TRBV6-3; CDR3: CASILAGRTEKAYNEQFF
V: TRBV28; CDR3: CASSARQPYEQYF
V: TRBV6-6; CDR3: CASSWTGSGYTF
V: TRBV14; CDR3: CASSRWVGRTDTQYF
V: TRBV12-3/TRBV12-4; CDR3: CASSLTLLRVTGELFF
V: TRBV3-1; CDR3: CASSQGRGASSYNEQFF
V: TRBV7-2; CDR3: CASTPAGGWYEQYF
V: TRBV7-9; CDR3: CASSAQGYNEKLFF
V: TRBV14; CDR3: CASSQFKQGYGYTF
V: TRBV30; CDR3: CAWSSETGVQFF
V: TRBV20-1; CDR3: CSATDRVDTDTQYF
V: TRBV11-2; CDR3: CASSLGAGGPYEQFF
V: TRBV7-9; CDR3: CASSPKGDTEAFF
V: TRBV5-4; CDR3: CASSSLQGVSTGELFF
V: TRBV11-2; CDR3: CASSPVPLAGKSSDEQFF
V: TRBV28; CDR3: CASNSPGVEDSTEAFF
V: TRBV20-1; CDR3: CSARGGRGNQPQHF
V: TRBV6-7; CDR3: CASSYSREGQTDTQYF
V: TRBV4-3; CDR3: CASSQDHRTGGTEAFF
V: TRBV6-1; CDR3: CASSDSTENAVIRTDTQYF
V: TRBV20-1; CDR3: CSAQGGGQGDTEAFF
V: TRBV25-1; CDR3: CASSSSVQSNQPQHF
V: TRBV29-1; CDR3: CSVDPATPEAFF
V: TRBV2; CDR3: CASSDEQILNTEAFF
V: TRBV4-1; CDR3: CASSQIDVSPYEQYF
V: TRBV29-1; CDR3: CSVRDRDYEQYF
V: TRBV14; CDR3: CASSQVWRSSGGWDEQYF
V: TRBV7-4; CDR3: CASSLGPGTGISNQTQHF
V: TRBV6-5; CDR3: CASRYTGVRTEAFF
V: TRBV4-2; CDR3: CASSRLDRDEAFF
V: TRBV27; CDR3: CAGSPDRMNTEAFF
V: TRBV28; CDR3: CASSPRDRTYAQYF
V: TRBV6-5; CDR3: CASSSMGGGPYSNQPQHF
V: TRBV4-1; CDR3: CASSQGRGDPYEQYF
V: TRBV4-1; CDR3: CASSQDPSQGTEAFF
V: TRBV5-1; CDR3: CASSLAPTSYNEQFF
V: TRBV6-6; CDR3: CASTSPGQEGNEQFF
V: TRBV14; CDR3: CASSQVLGGTHTDTQYF
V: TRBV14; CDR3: CASSQVGGLAGDTQYF
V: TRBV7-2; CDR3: CASSPAGGGNTGELFF
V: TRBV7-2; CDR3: CASSQTNTGELFF
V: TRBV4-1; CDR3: CASSQDLAGGQETQYF
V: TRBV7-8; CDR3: CASRLQQYQETQYF